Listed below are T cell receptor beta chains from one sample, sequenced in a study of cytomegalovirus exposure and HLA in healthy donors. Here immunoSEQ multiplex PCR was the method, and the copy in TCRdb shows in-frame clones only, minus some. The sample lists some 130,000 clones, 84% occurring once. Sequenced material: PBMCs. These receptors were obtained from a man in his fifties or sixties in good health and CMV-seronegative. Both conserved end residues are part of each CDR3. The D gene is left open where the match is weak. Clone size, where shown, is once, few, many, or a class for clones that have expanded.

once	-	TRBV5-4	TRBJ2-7	TGTGCCAGCAGCCCCAGACAGAGCTCCTACGAGCAGTACTTC	CASSPRQSSYEQYF
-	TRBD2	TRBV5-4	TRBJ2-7	TGTGCCAGCAGCTCCGCGGGAGGGGTTAACGAGCAGTACTTC	CASSSAGGVNEQYF
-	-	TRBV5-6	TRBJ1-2	TGTGCCAGCACCGACCCAGCCAGGTTTAGGGGCTACACCTTC	CASTDPARFRGYTF
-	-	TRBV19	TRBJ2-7	TGTGCCAGTAGCTCCCCCGGCAGGGGGGCCTACGAGCAGTACTTC	CASSSPGRGAYEQYF
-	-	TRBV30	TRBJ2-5	TGTGCCTGGAGTGTAAGTTGGACAGTTGGGGAGACCCAGTACTTC	CAWSVSWTVGETQYF
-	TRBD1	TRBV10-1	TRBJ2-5	TGCGCCAGCAGTGAGTCGGGATCAACACAGGGGGAGACCCAGTACTTC	CASSESGSTQGETQYF
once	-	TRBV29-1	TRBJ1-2	TGCAGCGACCACCAGGGGAAAGGAGGCTACACCTTC	CSDHQGKGGYTF
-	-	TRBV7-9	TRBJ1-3	TGTGCCAGCAGCTTAGTCGTCGGAGGCTCTGGAAACACCATATATTTT	CASSLVVGGSGNTIYF
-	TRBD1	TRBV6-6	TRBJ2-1	TGTGCCAGCAGTTATCAGGGGGTCAATGAGCAGTTCTTC	CASSYQGVNEQFF
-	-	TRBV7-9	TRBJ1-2	TGTGCCAGCAGCTTCGGGGAGGTCTATGGCTACACCTTC	CASSFGEVYGYTF
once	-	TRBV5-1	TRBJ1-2	TGCGCCAGCAGCCTGGACTACTCTGGCTACACCTTC	CASSLDYSGYTF
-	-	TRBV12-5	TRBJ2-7	TGTGCTAGTGGTTTGGCCAGGGGAGCCTACGAGCAGTACTTC	CASGLARGAYEQYF
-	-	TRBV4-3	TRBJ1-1	TGCGCCAGCAGCCAAGGCGCGGCAGACACTGAAGCTTTCTTT	CASSQGAADTEAFF
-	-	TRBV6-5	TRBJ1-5	TGTGCCAGCAGTTACCACGGGGGCAATCAGCCCCAGCATTTT	CASSYHGGNQPQHF
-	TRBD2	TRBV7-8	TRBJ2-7	TGTGCCAGCAGCTTACGGACTAGCGGGGGGGCCGTAGAGCAGTACTTC	CASSLRTSGGAVEQYF
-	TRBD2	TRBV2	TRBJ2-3	TGTGCCAGCAGTGACATCGGGGGGGCTACAGATACGCAGTATTTT	CASSDIGGATDTQYF
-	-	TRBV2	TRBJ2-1	TGTGCCAGCAGGGGCCTTGCGGGGGCCCTCTATGGCAATGAGCAGTTCTTC	CASRGLAGALYGNEQFF
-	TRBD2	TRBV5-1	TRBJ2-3	TGCGCCAGCAGCCGATCCTCTAGCGGCCTCACAGATACGCAGTATTTT	CASSRSSSGLTDTQYF
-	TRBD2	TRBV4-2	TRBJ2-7	TGTGCCAGCAGCCAGGGGGTAGCGGGGTCCTACGAGCAGTACTTC	CASSQGVAGSYEQYF
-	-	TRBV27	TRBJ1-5	TGTGCCAGCAGTTTATCGGCCAATCAGCCCCAGCATTTT	CASSLSANQPQHF
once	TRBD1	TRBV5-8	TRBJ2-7	TGTGCCAGCAGGTCCCAAGAAGGGGGCTTGTACGAGCAGTACTTC	CASRSQEGGLYEQYF
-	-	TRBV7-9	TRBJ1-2	TGTGCCAGCAGCTTACAGGGGAACTATGGCTACACCTTC	CASSLQGNYGYTF
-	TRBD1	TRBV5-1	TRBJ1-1	TGCGCCAGCAGCGCCTTACAGGGGGTTAGTACTGAAGCTTTCTTT	CASSALQGVSTEAFF